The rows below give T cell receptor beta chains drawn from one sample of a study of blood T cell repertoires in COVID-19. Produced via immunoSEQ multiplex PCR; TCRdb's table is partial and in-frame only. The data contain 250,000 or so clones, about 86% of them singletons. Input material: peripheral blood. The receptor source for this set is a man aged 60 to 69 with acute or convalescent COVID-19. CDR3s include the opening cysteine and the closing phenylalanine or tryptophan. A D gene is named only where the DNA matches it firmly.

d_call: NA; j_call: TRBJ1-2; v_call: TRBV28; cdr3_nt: TGTGCCAGCAGATCCCCTCCCAACCTACTACACTATGGCTACACCTTC; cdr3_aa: CASRSPPNLLHYGYTF
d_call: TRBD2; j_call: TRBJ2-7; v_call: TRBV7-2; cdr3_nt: TGTGCCAGCAGCTTAGCGGCCGGGAGGACATCCTACGAGCAGTACTTC; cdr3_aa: CASSLAAGRTSYEQYF
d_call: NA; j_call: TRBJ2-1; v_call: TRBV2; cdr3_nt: TGTGCCAGCAGTGAAGGCGGTACCGTCGTTAATGAGCAGTTCTTC; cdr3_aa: CASSEGGTVVNEQFF
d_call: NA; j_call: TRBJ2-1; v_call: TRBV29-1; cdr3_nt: TGCAGCGTTGAATCTTTAGGGACTTACAATGAGCAGTTCTTC; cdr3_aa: CSVESLGTYNEQFF
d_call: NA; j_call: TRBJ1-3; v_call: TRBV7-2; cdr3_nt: TGTGCCAGCAGCTTAGACAGGGCTACTGGAAACACCATATATTTT; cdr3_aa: CASSLDRATGNTIYF
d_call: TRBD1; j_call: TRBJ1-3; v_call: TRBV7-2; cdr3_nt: TGTGCCAGCAGCTTAGGCGGGCAGGGGGCGTCTGGAAACACCATATATTTT; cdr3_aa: CASSLGGQGASGNTIYF
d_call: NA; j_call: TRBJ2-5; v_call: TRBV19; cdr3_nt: TGTGCCAGTAGTATAGACTATAACCAAGAGACCCAGTACTTC; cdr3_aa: CASSIDYNQETQYF
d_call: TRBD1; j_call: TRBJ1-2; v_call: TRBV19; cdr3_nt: TGTGCCACCAAGTGGGGGACAGGGTATGGCTACACCTTC; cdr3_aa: CATKWGTGYGYTF
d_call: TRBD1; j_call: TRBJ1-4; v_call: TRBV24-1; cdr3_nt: TGTGCCACCAGTGACCCCCAGGACAGGCCGAATGAAAAACTGTTTTTT; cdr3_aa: CATSDPQDRPNEKLFF
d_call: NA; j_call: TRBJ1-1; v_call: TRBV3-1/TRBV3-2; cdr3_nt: TGTGCCAGCAGCCAATTGGGAGGGACTGAAGCTTTCTTT; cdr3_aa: CASSQLGGTEAFF
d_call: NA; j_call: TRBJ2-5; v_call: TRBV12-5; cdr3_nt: TGTGCTAGTGGTTTGTCTGGCAGTAAAGAGACCCAGTACTTC; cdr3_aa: CASGLSGSKETQYF
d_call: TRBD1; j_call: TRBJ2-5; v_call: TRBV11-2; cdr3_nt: TGTGCCAGCAGCTCAGACAGGGTAGGAGAGACCCAGTACTTC; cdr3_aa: CASSSDRVGETQYF
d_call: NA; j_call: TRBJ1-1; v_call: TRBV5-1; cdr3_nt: TGCGCCAGCAGTCTAGACAGGCCGGGCACTGAAGCTTTCTTT; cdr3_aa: CASSLDRPGTEAFF
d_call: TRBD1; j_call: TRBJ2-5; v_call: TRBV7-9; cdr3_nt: TGTGCCAGCAGCCCCCGGGACAGGTACCAAGAGACCCAGTACTTC; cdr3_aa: CASSPRDRYQETQYF
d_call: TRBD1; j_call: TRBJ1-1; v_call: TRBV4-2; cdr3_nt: TGTGCCAGCAGCCAACTCACAGGGGTTAACACTGAAGCTTTCTTT; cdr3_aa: CASSQLTGVNTEAFF
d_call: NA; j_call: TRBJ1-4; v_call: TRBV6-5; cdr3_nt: TGTGCCAGCAGACTAGTGGGGGAAAAACTGTTTTTT; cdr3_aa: CASRLVGEKLFF